This TCR beta chain was sequenced for a study of blood T cell repertoires in COVID-19. Looking at the study overall: Samples came from the United States, Italy and Spain, spanning acute and convalescent COVID-19. T cells, B-cell-depleted T cells, or PBMCs supplied cDNA or gDNA.

Germline V CDR1 and CDR2: SEHNR, FQNEAQ (reference sequence). This CDR3 has 16 residues. Losses at the gene ends were 0 bases for V and 0 bases for J; bases not matched to a gene: 2. This table comes from immunoSEQ multiplex PCR, and its TCRdb copy is limited to in-frame clones, with some not included. Counted here are roughly 290,000 clones, around 86% occurring once; the ten biggest clones make up around 2.1%. The V and J genes are TRBV7-9 and TRBJ1-5; 7 nucleotides match TRBD1. The sequenced material came from peripheral blood. The TCR sequence derives from a woman younger than 45 who had recovered from COVID-19. CDR3 sequence (DNA): TGTGCCAGCAGCTTAGCTGGGACAGATAGCAATCAGCCCCAGCATTTT. Translation: CASSLAGTDSNQPQHF.